A single sample is the source of the 7 T cell receptor beta chains below, sequenced in a study of blood T cell repertoires in COVID-19. This table comes from immunoSEQ multiplex PCR, and its TCRdb copy is limited to in-frame clones, with some not included. The sample comprises 160,000 or so clones, over 75% of which are singletons, and 13% rests with the top ten. The sequenced material came from peripheral blood. The receptor set was obtained from a man in his 70s who had recovered from COVID-19.

The rearrangement joins TRBV25-1 to TRBJ1-6, with 7 bases identical to TRBD1. The CDR3 spans 14 residues. The germline V gene has CDR1 MGHDK and CDR2 SYGVNS. V gave up 6 bases and J gave up 6 bases; unmatched junction bases: 5. The CDR3 DNA reads as TGTGCCAGCAGCCCGGGACAGTTTAATTCACCCCTCCACTTT. It yields the protein CASSPGQFNSPLHF.

V usage is TRBV7-2 and J usage is TRBJ2-5; no reliable D call. Trimming took off 3 bases at V and 5 bases at J, with 16 bases between the two ends. Germline CDR1 SGHTA, CDR2 FQGNSA. This CDR3 is built from 15 residues. DNA for the CDR3: TGTGCCAGCAGCTTTAGTTTCCAGACACCCGAGACCCAGTACTTC. Protein product: CASSFSFQTPETQYF.

This clone showed up just once. The chain couples TRBV27 to TRBJ2-7; TRBD2 matches 13 bases. Germline V gene sequence: CDR1 MNHEY, CDR2 SMNVEV (reference sequence). V was pared by 4 bases and J by 4 bases, with 1 base of the junction left unmatched. This CDR3 comprises 14 residues. CDR3 bases: TGTGCCAGCAGTTGGACTAGCGGGAGTTACGAGCAGTACTTC. Amino acids: CASSWTSGSYEQYF.

The chain has TRBV5-1 and TRBJ2-7; 9 bases agree with TRBD2. The CDR3 has 16 amino acids. Germline V CDR1 and CDR2: SGHRS, YFSETQ. V was clipped by 0 bases and J by 1 base; unmatched bases: 5. The DNA for the CDR3 is TGCGCCAGCAGCTTGGTTGCGGGAGGGCCTTCCTACGAGCAGTACTTC. Encoded protein: CASSLVAGGPSYEQYF.

This rearrangement joins TRBV19 to TRBJ2-7; possibly TRBD1 for D (5 bases). V was pared by 3 bases and J by 4 bases, with 13 bases between. Germline CDR1 reads LNHDA; CDR2 reads SQIVND (reference sequence). CDR3 length equals 14 residues. CDR3 sequence reads: CASSIGQGNYEQYF. The CDR3 region has the DNA TGTGCCAGTAGTATCGGTCAGGGTAATTACGAGCAGTACTTC. The full variable domain, with the rest looked up from reference TRBV19 and TRBJ2-7, is DGGITQSPKYLFRKEGQNVTLSCEQNLNHDAMYWYRQDPGQGLRLIYYSQIVNDFQKGDIAEGYSVSREKKESFPLTVTSAQKNPTAFYLCASSIGQGNYEQYFGPGTRLTVT.

This sequence joins TRBV5-1 and TRBJ1-2; 12 bases agree with TRBD1. The CDR3 consists of 15 residues. Germline assignment: CDR1 SGHRS and CDR2 YFSETQ. Germline trimming cut 0 bases from V and 8 bases from J; bases unmatched to any gene: 5. The CDR3: CASSLAGTGGEGYTF. The CDR3 DNA follows: TGCGCCAGCAGCTTGGCCGGGACAGGGGGCGAAGGCTACACCTTC. The whole variable domain, remainder taken from reference TRBV5-1 and TRBJ1-2, is KAGVTQTPRYLIKTRGQQVTLSCSPISGHRSVSWYQQTPGQGLQFLFEYFSETQRNKGNFPGRFSGRQFSNSRSEMNVSTLELGDSALYLCASSLAGTGGEGYTFGSGTRLTVV.

The chain uses TRBV3-1 (or the pseudogene TRBV3-2) and TRBJ1-3; weak D call: TRBD1 (5 bases). Trimming removed 1 base at V and 4 bases at J, with 14 bases between. Germline V gene lookup returns CDR1 LGHDT and CDR2 YNNKEL (reference sequence). There are 16 residues in the CDR3. The CDR3 coding sequence is TGTGCCAGCAGCCAAGTTCTGGGGCGAGTAGGAAACACCATATATTTT. Translated, it gives CASSQVLGRVGNTIYF.